What follows are 32 T cell receptor beta chains derived from one specimen sequenced in a study of graft-versus-host responses after intestinal transplantation. Using immunoSEQ multiplex PCR, the repertoire was profiled, and TCRdb retains in-frame clones only, with some absent. The sample lists more than 100,000 clones; approximately 93% were seen once. These receptors lack a known antigen. The specimen comprised unstimulated CD8+ T cells sorted from spleen or lymph node cells, sampled before intestinal transplant. The receptors were gathered from a human donor who received an intestinal transplant.

The chain combines TRBV29-1 with TRBJ2-1, with 10 bases matching TRBD2. Per germline, CDR1 SQVTM and CDR2 ANQGSEA. The J segment lost 3 bases and the V segment lost 1 base, leaving 6 bases of the junction unmatched. The CDR3 totals 16 residues. Here the CDR3 DNA reads TGCAGCGTTGAAGGTCGAGAGCGGGGGGGCTACAATGAGCAGTTCTTC. This gives the protein CSVEGRERGGYNEQFF.

The chain couples TRBV7-9 to TRBJ1-4; 9 positions agree with TRBD1. CDR1 SEHNR and CDR2 FQNEAQ come from the germline V gene (reference sequence). Trimming removed 3 bases from V and 8 bases from J; junction bases left unmatched: 7. The length of the CDR3 is 15 residues. CDR3 residues: CASSLVTGGVEKLFF. CDR3 DNA: TGTGCCAGCAGCTTGGTAACAGGGGGCGTCGAAAAACTGTTTTTT.

The rearrangement uses TRBV20-1 and TRBJ2-1; D is possibly TRBD1 (6 bases). Trimming stripped 4 bases from V and 9 bases from J, with 10 bases between. This CDR3 is built from 11 residues. CDR1 is DFQATT and CDR2 is SNEGSKA in the germline V gene (reference sequence). CDR3 DNA: TGCAGTGCTACTACAGGGCTTGAGCAGTTCTTC. Translated, it gives CSATTGLEQFF.

CDR3 region: CATRGLGESNQPQHF. CDR3 nucleotides: TGTGCCACCAGAGGGTTGGGCGAGAGCAATCAGCCCCAGCATTTT. The chain carries TRBV15 and TRBJ1-5; unclear D gene. The CDR3 sequence is 15 residues long. Germline CDR1 reads LNHNV; CDR2 reads YYDKDF (reference sequence). V was trimmed by 6 bases and J by 1 base, leaving 13 bases between them.

The rearrangement uses TRBV27 and TRBJ1-1; a possible D gene is TRBD1 (6 bases). Trimming removed 7 bases from V and 10 bases from J, with 16 bases in between. This CDR3 has 12 residues. The V gene's germline CDR1 is MNHEY and CDR2 SMNVEV (reference sequence). This CDR3 reads CASTTGGGAAFF. Here the CDR3 DNA reads TGTGCCAGCACCACTGGTGGGGGGGCAGCTTTCTTT.

This chain joins TRBV4-1 and TRBJ1-2; D remains unclear. This CDR3 is built from 16 residues. Germline V lookup: CDR1 MGHRA, CDR2 YSYEKL. V gave up 0 bases and J gave up 6 bases, with 17 bases separating them. CDR3 residues: CASSQEGKSFLDGYTF. Written as DNA, the CDR3 is TGCGCCAGCAGCCAAGAAGGGAAGTCCTTTTTGGATGGCTACACCTTC.

The chain combines TRBV4-2 with TRBJ2-7; the D is unclear. Germline V gene sequence: CDR1 LGHNA, CDR2 YNFKEQ. This CDR3 has 12 residues. Trimming left V 0 bases short and J 2 bases short, with 2 bases between. The CDR3 sequence: CASSQDPYEQYF. DNA of the CDR3: TGTGCCAGCAGCCAAGATCCCTACGAGCAGTACTTC.

The chain carries TRBV6-5 and TRBJ2-3; 10 nucleotides align to TRBD2. The length of the CDR3 is 15 residues. V lost 6 bases, J lost 5 bases, and 8 bases stayed unmatched. Germline-derived CDR1 and CDR2 are MNHEY and SVGAGI. As DNA, the CDR3 is TGTGCCAGCAGAACCGGACTAGCGGTACAAGATACGCAGTATTTT. Protein: CASRTGLAVQDTQYF.

V usage is TRBV30 and J usage is TRBJ2-7; 7 bases map to TRBD2. Germline V lookup: CDR1 GTSNPN, CDR2 SVGIG (reference sequence). The J segment lost 4 bases and the V segment lost 5 bases, leaving 8 bases of the junction unmatched. The CDR3 length is 13 residues. The CDR3 region has the DNA TGTGCCTGGGTCGAGCGGGGTGATTACGAGCAGTACTTC. It yields the protein CAWVERGDYEQYF.

The chain carries TRBV5-5 and TRBJ2-7, with 9 bases lining up with TRBD1. Losses at the gene ends were 0 bases for V and 2 bases for J; bases not matched to a gene: 6. The CDR3 covers 16 residues. Germline V CDR1 and CDR2: SGHKS, YYEKEE (reference sequence). CDR3 bases: TGTGCCAGCAGCTTGGGCGGACAGGGGAGCACCTACGAGCAGTACTTC. Translating it yields CASSLGGQGSTYEQYF.

The chain is built from TRBV11-2 and TRBJ1-6; a possible D gene is TRBD1 (5 bases). The length of the CDR3 is 14 residues. The germline V and J ends were trimmed by 3 bases and 5 bases, with 8 bases remaining between them. Germline CDR1 and CDR2: SGHAT and FQNNGV. CDR3 sequence reads: CASSFLGDNSPLHF. For the CDR3, the DNA is TGTGCCAGCAGCTTTTTAGGGGATAATTCACCCCTCCACTTT.

This clone has a handful of counts. The chain uses TRBV28 and TRBJ1-5; D is unclear. This CDR3 has 14 amino acids. V was pared by 5 bases and J by 4 bases, with 12 bases between. The germline CDR1 and CDR2 sequences are MDHEN and SYDVKM. The CDR3 sequence is CASSLPDRNQPQHF. In DNA form, the CDR3 reads TGTGCCAGCAGTCTACCCGACCGGAATCAGCCCCAGCATTTT.

The CDR3 sequence is CAWSEGAPYEQYF. The CDR3 nucleotides read TGTGCCTGGAGTGAGGGGGCTCCGTACGAGCAGTACTTC. This rearrangement joins TRBV30 to TRBJ2-7; 7 positions match TRBD1. Per germline, CDR1 GTSNPN and CDR2 SVGIG (reference sequence). The CDR3 runs to 13 residues. V shed 1 base, J shed 4 bases, and the junction held 4 bases outside the gene matches.

The chain joins TRBV9 to TRBJ2-5, with 11 bases lining up with TRBD2. V trimming: 3 bases; J trimming: 5 bases; junction bases outside the gene matches: 3. The CDR3 length is 14 residues. Germline values: CDR1 SGDLS, CDR2 YYNGEE. In nucleotides, the CDR3 is TGTGCCAGCAGCGCTAGCGGGGGGATGGAGACCCAGTACTTC. Translated, it gives CASSASGGMETQYF.

The chain couples TRBV10-1 to TRBJ2-1; no definite D call. The CDR3 length is 13 residues. Trimming shortened V by 2 bases and J by 4 bases, and 6 bases separated the two germline ends. Germline V lookup: CDR1 WNHNN, CDR2 SYGVQD (reference sequence). The CDR3 loop is CASSEDMYNEQFF. The CDR3 DNA sequence: TGCGCCAGCAGTGAGGATATGTACAATGAGCAGTTCTTC.

This chain joins TRBV2 and TRBJ2-7, with TRBD2 matching over 7 bases. Germline CDR1 and CDR2: SNHLY and FYNNEI. V shed 4 bases and J 3 bases; nucleotides not matched to a gene: 3. The CDR3 loop spans 13 amino acids. In DNA form, the CDR3 reads TGTGCCAGCAGTGGACGGGGGGACTACGAGCAGTACTTC. It translates to CASSGRGDYEQYF.

The chain links TRBV9 to TRBJ1-5; TRBD1 is a possible D gene (5 bases). The length of the CDR3 is 13 residues. The V gene's germline CDR1 is SGDLS and CDR2 YYNGEE. V was shortened by 3 bases and J by 6 bases, with 10 bases between the two germline ends. The CDR3 loop is CASSEGFGQPQHF. CDR3 coding DNA: TGTGCCAGCAGCGAGGGGTTTGGTCAGCCCCAGCATTTT.

This clone was found a few times. The chain joins TRBV6-1 to TRBJ1-3; 7 bases match TRBD1. The length of the CDR3 is 15 residues. V shed 0 bases, J shed 4 bases, and the junction held 3 bases outside the gene matches. Germline V gene lookup returns CDR1 MNHNS and CDR2 SASEGT. CDR3 bases: TGTGCCAGCAGTGAAGCGGGGACAGCAGGAAACACCATATATTTT. This encodes CASSEAGTAGNTIYF.

The chain links TRBV27 to TRBJ1-2; 7 nucleotides align to TRBD1. The CDR3 is 13 residues long. Germline assignment: CDR1 MNHEY and CDR2 SMNVEV (reference sequence). V was clipped by 2 bases and J by 8 bases; unmatched bases: 5. This CDR3 reads CASSLGQGDGYTF. CDR3 DNA: TGTGCCAGCAGTTTAGGGCAGGGGGACGGCTACACCTTC.

This clone was seen only once. Here the CDR3 reads CASSLPGTAGAEAFF. Here the CDR3 DNA reads TGCGCCAGCAGCCTTCCAGGGACGGCCGGGGCTGAAGCTTTCTTT. The chain links TRBV4-1 to TRBJ1-1; D possibly corresponds to TRBD1 (5 bases). The CDR3 sequence is 15 residues long. Trimming pared 4 bases from V and 6 bases from J, leaving 18 bases between. Germline values: CDR1 MGHRA, CDR2 YSYEKL.

This chain links TRBV6-5 with TRBJ2-7, with D perhaps assigned TRBD1 or TRBD2 (5 bases each). Germline-derived CDR1 and CDR2 are MNHEY and SVGAGI. V lost 9 bases to trimming and J lost 1 base, with 13 bases between them. This CDR3 spans 13 amino acids. DNA for the CDR3: TGTGCCAGTACAGGAGGCCCATCCTACGAGCAGTACTTC. Translation gives CASTGGPSYEQYF.

The V call is TRBV4-1, the J call TRBJ1-2, with unresolved D. Germline CDR1 reads MGHRA; CDR2 reads YSYEKL. This CDR3 is built from 16 residues. V was trimmed by 0 bases and J by 2 bases, leaving 13 bases between them. CDR3: CASSQEAPGVNYGYTF. CDR3 DNA: TGCGCCAGCAGCCAAGAAGCGCCAGGAGTCAACTATGGCTACACCTTC.

V usage is TRBV19 and J usage is TRBJ1-1, with 8 bases fitting TRBD1. V lost 4 bases, J lost 0 bases, and 4 bases stayed unmatched. CDR1 is LNHDA, CDR2 SQIVND, per germline (reference sequence). CDR3 length: 15 residues. The CDR3 DNA follows: TGTGCCAGTAGTAGGACAGGGCTTATGAACACTGAAGCTTTCTTT. Translated: CASSRTGLMNTEAFF.

The V gene is TRBV6-6, the J gene TRBJ1-5, with D possibly matching TRBD1 (6 bases). V dropped 5 bases and J dropped 0 bases, with 11 bases sitting between them. This CDR3 has 15 amino acids. Per the germline V gene, CDR1 is MNHNY and CDR2 is SVGAGI (reference sequence). The CDR3 bases are TGTGCCAGCAGTCTACAGGGATCTAGCAATCAGCCCCAGCATTTT. Residues: CASSLQGSSNQPQHF.

The V gene is TRBV30, the J gene TRBJ2-7, with D hard to call. The CDR3 totals 13 residues. CDR1 and CDR2 from the germline V gene are GTSNPN and SVGIG (reference sequence). V gave up 2 bases and J gave up 0 bases, with 8 bases separating them. The CDR3 sequence is CAWSQIASYEQYF. As DNA, the CDR3 is TGTGCCTGGAGTCAGATTGCCTCCTACGAGCAGTACTTC.

J is TRBJ2-1 and V is TRBV4-1, with 10 bases identical to TRBD2. The V segment lost 0 bases and the J segment 0 bases; nucleotides outside the gene matches: 11. Germline CDR1 is MGHRA and CDR2 is YSYEKL. The CDR3 runs 20 residues. CDR3 nucleotide sequence: TGCGCCAGCAGCCAAGAACCCCTAGCGGGGGTTCCGAGCTCCTACAATGAGCAGTTCTTC. Translated, it gives CASSQEPLAGVPSSYNEQFF.

This clone was seen more than once but under ten times. One junction end does not reproduce the germline sequence, and a read error may be involved. The chain links TRBV19 to TRBJ1-3; TRBD1 matches 9 bases. This CDR3 has 11 residues. From germline, CDR1 is LNHDA and CDR2 SQIVND (reference sequence). The CDR3 here is CASSAGQGLDF. As DNA, the CDR3 is TGTGCCAGTAGTGCGGGACAGGGCTTGGATTTT.

This CDR3 reads CASSHAPEGSGYGYTF. Here the CDR3 DNA reads TGTGCCAGCAGCCACGCCCCTGAGGGTTCGGGCTATGGCTACACCTTC. The genes are TRBV4-2 and TRBJ1-2; D not resolved. CDR3 length: 16 amino acids. Looked up from germline, CDR1 is LGHNA and CDR2 is YNFKEQ. Between the trimmed V and J ends, which lost 3 bases and 4 bases, there was a span of 18 bases.

Only one count was recorded for this clone. J is TRBJ1-2 and V is TRBV5-4; 7 positions match TRBD1. V shed 4 bases, J shed 12 bases, and the junction held 9 bases outside the gene matches. Looked up from germline, CDR1 is SGHNT and CDR2 is YYREEE (reference sequence). The CDR3 runs 12 residues. This chain's CDR3 is CASSLGTEVDTF. CDR3 DNA sequence: TGTGCCAGCAGCCTCGGGACAGAAGTCGACACCTTC.

This clone was seen a single time. The CDR3 sequence: CASSPRGGPSTQYF. The CDR3 DNA reads TGTGCCAGCAGCCCCCGGGGGGGCCCCTCCACGCAGTACTTC. The chain links TRBV14 to TRBJ2-7; 8 nucleotides align to TRBD2. Germline V gene lookup returns CDR1 SGHDN and CDR2 FVKESK. J gave up 9 bases and V 4 bases, and 11 bases lay outside the gene matches. There are 14 residues in the CDR3. Variable domain in full (rest from reference TRBV14 and TRBJ2-7): EAGVTQFPSHSVIEKGQTVTLRCDPISGHDNLYWYRRVMGKEIKFLLHFVKESKQDESGMPNNRFLAERTGGTYSTLKVQPAELEDSGVYFCASSPRGGPSTQYFGPGTRLTVT.

About this clone: At one boundary the junction diverges from the germline segment, which might be a read error. The chain links TRBV20-1 to TRBJ1-1; no firm D call. CDR1 is DFQATT, CDR2 SNEGSKA, per germline (reference sequence). This CDR3 is built from 8 residues. The CDR3 sequence is CSAREDLF. The CDR3 bases are TGCAGTGCTAGAGAGGACCTCTTT.

This clone has only one observation. The CDR3 sequence is CASSPFGQGEAYEQYF. The CDR3 region has the DNA TGCGCCAGCAGCCCCTTCGGACAGGGGGAAGCCTACGAGCAGTACTTC. The chain joins TRBV5-1 to TRBJ2-7; 10 nucleotides line up with TRBD1. This CDR3 spans 16 amino acids. Germline trimming cut 4 bases from V and 2 bases from J; bases unmatched to any gene: 9. Germline V gene data show CDR1 as SGHRS and CDR2 as YFSETQ. Complete variable domain (other parts from reference TRBV5-1 and TRBJ2-7): KAGVTQTPRYLIKTRGQQVTLSCSPISGHRSVSWYQQTPGQGLQFLFEYFSETQRNKGNFPGRFSGRQFSNSRSEMNVSTLELGDSALYLCASSPFGQGEAYEQYFGPGTRLTVT.